This TCR beta chain is drawn from a study of T cell changes during pregnancy in multiple sclerosis. Using immunoSEQ multiplex PCR, the repertoire was profiled, and TCRdb retains in-frame clones only, with some absent. The data hold around 49,000 clones, with 85% to 95% observed a single time. The germline V gene has CDR1 SGHRS and CDR2 YFSETQ. The CDR3 runs to 15 residues. The V gene end was trimmed by 5 bases and the J gene end by 2 bases; junction bases not matched to a gene: 4. The chain recombines TRBV5-1 with TRBJ2-2, with 9 bases that match TRBD2. Sample: CD4+ T cells from peripheral blood mononuclear cells, taken after pregnancy. This receptor was obtained from a female donor in good health, enrolled as a control in a pregnancy study. The CDR3 sequence: CASRSSGINTGELFF. CDR3 sequence (DNA): TGCGCCAGCAGGTCTAGCGGGATAAACACCGGGGAGCTGTTTTTT.